The T cell receptor beta chain described here comes from a study of a mutant IDH1 vaccine in newly diagnosed glioma. Study in general: Among treated patients, roughly 60% were male and 37.5% female, and mean age was approximately 43 years. Before enrollment, patients got radiotherapy alone, temozolomide alone, or mostly the combination. Findings and caveats of the study: Apparently unrelated to pseudoprogression were changes in the top peripheral T cell clonotypes.

Profiled with immunoSEQ multiplex PCR; TCRdb holds only in-frame clones, not every one. This sample carries tens of thousands of clones, about four fifths of them seen once, and the ten largest clones take approximately 7%. Note on this clone: Antigen: not known.

This CDR3 region has 15 residues. From germline, CDR1 is MNHNY and CDR2 SVGAGI (reference sequence). The J segment lost 4 bases and the V segment lost 4 bases, leaving 5 bases of the junction unmatched. Time point reported: baseline, week 1 (first vaccination visit). Treatment: pre-vaccination baseline after standard-of-care therapy. The sequencing here drew on PBMCs, taken from a glioma patient treated with radiotherapy, temozolomide or both. The sequence came from a woman aged 45-65 years with glioma. V usage is TRBV6-6 and J usage is TRBJ1-1; TRBD1 matches 11 bases. The CDR3 protein is CASSSPDRGLTEAFF. The CDR3 DNA follows: TGTGCCAGCAGTTCTCCGGACAGGGGGCTCACTGAAGCTTTCTTT.